This paragraph reports one T cell receptor beta chain. Its antigen remains undetermined. No base qualities exist here, and no much larger clone lies one base off it. The germline V gene specifies SGHVS as CDR1 and FQNEAQ as CDR2. Counted from cysteine to phenylalanine, this CDR3 has 16 amino acids. The entry retains the CDR3 DNA only, 48 bases that are in frame from base 1. Compared with germline, V lacks 5 bases and J lacks 0 bases; bases without a gene match: 7. The immunoSEQ Assay, a bias-controlled multiplex PCR, was used to amplify TCRbeta CDR3 regions from genomic DNA. For the original study's pipeline: Nucleated cell counts per sample were estimated from amplification of reference gene primers within the assay. To quantify the absolute abundance of each unique TCRbeta CDR3 rearrangement, sequence reads were collapsed and filtered. For each sample, productive Simpson clonality was calculated as the square root of Simpson's diversity index over productive rearrangements. Imported from immuneACCESS, the table was reduced by TCRdb to in-frame sequences with V and J called. These copies leave out some clones; in studies compared against another copy, an unresolved V gene accounts for under half, and the cause of the remainder is not known. D and trimming were read from the DNA, whereas the V and J calls and clone size are those reported in that table. This sample is represented by tens of thousands of clones; about 86% of them were singletons. The top ten clonotypes cover over 6% of the sample.

The sample originates from a study of blood T cell repertoires in COVID-19 (dated by TCRdb to 2018 to 2021). For the wider study: Samples covering the acute and convalescent phases of COVID-19 were provided by collaborators in the United States, Italy and Spain. Samples were obtained from the ongoing ImmuneRACE study (first 160 participants) and from about 1,300 subjects provided by 6 global collaborators. The material from the prospective study consisted of cDNA or gDNA derived from T cells, B-cell-depleted T cells, or PBMCs. The sample metadata nearly always contained a de-identified subject ID, COVID-19 status, age in years and sex. The repertoires were made available in a free public database intended to serve as a resource for research on the immune response to SARS-CoV-2. Where HLA class I and class II types were available, the types were taken from metadata supplied by the sample provider, not from assay-based typing. The dataset comprised deeply sampled blood TCRbeta repertoires from subjects exposed to, actively infected with, or recovered from COVID-19. On the study overall, not on this receptor specifically: The quantity of clinical and demographic metadata differed by source and by participant and was supplied without curation.

Whole blood was collected in K2EDTA tubes by collaborating institutions according to the institutions' own protocols. For TCRbeta analysis, collaborators shipped samples as frozen whole blood, isolated PBMCs, or DNA extracted from either of those sample types. This sequence was found in a middle-aged man with active COVID-19. The rearranged segments are TRBV7-8 and TRBJ1-5; TRBD1 agrees with 7 junctional bases. Sequencing used peripheral blood. The CDR3: CASSPIGQASNQPQHF. In nucleotides, the sequence is TGTGCCAGCAGCCCGATAGGACAGGCTAGCAATCAGCCCCAGCATTTT.